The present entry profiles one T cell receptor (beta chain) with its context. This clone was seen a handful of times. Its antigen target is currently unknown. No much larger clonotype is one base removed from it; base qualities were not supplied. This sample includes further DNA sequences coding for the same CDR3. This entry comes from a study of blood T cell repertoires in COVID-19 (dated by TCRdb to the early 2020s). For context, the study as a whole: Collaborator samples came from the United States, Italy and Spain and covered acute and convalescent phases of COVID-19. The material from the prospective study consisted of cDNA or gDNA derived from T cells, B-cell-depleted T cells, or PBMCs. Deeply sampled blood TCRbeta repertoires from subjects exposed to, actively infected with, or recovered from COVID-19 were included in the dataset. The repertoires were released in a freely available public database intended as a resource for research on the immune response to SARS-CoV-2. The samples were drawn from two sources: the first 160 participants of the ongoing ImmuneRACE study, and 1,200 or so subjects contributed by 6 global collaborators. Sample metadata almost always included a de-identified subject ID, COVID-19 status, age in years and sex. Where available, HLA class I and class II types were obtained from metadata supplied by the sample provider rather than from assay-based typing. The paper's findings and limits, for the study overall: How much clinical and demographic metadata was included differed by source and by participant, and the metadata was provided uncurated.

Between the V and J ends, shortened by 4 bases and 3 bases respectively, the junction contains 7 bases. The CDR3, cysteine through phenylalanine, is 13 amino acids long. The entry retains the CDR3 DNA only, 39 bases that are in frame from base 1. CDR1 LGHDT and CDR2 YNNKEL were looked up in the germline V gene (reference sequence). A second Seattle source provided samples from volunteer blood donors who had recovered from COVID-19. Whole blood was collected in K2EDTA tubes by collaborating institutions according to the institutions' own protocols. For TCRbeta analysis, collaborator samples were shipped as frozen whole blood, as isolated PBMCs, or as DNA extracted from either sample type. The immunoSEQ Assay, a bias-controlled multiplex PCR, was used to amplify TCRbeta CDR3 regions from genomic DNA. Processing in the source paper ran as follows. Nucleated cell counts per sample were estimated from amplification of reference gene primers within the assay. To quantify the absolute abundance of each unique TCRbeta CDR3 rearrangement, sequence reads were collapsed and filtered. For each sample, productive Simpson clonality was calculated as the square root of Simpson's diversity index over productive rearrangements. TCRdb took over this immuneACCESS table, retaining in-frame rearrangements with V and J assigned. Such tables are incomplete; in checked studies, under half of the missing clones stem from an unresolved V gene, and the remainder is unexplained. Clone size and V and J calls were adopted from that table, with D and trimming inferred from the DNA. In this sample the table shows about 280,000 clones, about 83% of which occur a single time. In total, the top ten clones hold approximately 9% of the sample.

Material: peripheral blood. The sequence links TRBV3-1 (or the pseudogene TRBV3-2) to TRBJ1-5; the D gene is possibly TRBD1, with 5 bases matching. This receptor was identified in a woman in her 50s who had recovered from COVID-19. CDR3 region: CASSRQSNQPQHF. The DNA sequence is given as TGTGCCAGCAGCCGACAGTCCAATCAGCCCCAGCATTTT.